This TCR beta chain was observed in a study of T-cell reconstitution after alpha-beta-depleted transplantation in children. The TCRbeta library was prepared with unique molecular identifiers. In TCRdb, the PCR reads were re-called with MiXCR into one record per CDR3 protein. Of approximately 400,000 distinct CDR3 sequences detected, 11% appear once; the ten largest clones hold roughly 6%. The CDR3 totals 15 residues. The V and J ends lost 4 bases and 2 bases, in that order; junction bases with no gene match: 6. Germline CDR1 and CDR2: MGHRA and YSYEKL. This chain uses TRBV4-1 with TRBJ2-7; 9 bases line up with TRBD2. The receptor was isolated from a human donor who donated a stem cell graft to a child with acute myeloid leukemia. Sequencing used PBMCs from the stem cell graft donor, obtained from the stem cell graft. CDR3 nucleotides: TGCGCCAGCAGCCGTCTTAGCGGGAGTGCCTACGAGCAGTACTTC. It translates to CASSRLSGSAYEQYF.